The clone carrying this TCR beta chain turned up a few times. Its antigen is currently unknown. This entry belongs to a study of T cells in Graves' hyperthyroidism and ophthalmopathy. The germline CDR1 and CDR2 sequences are DFQATT and SNEGSKA (reference sequence). The V end was cut by 6 bases, the J end by 2 bases, with 14 bases between. CDR3 length: 13 amino acids. Uncontrolled infection, other autoimmune disease, pregnancy or lactation barred patients from enrollment. In making diagnoses, clinical symptoms, serum thyroxine and TRAb, thyroid ultrasound and orbital computed tomography were all used. It was RNA transcripts that yielded the amplified TCR beta CDR3 regions. Initially, a first-round RT-PCR of the TCR CDR3 employed the HTBI primer set. TCRdb fed the multiplex PCR reads into MiXCR, producing one record per CDR3 protein. The sample yields nearly 600,000 distinct CDR3 sequences, around 13% seen once.

Findings and caveats of the study: A model of 13 V-J features distinguished ophthalmopathy from stable hyperthyroidism. Ophthalmopathy onset followed model prediction by a median approximately seven months.

The sample consisted of blood. This chain joins TRBV20-1 and TRBJ2-7, with D perhaps TRBD1 (5 bases). This clonotype originated in a woman in her twenties or thirties with Graves' hyperthyroidism that later progressed to Graves' ophthalmopathy. The CDR3 sequence is CSAPIGAAYEQYF. Written as DNA, the CDR3 is TGCAGTGCCCCAATAGGGGCGGCCTACGAGCAGTACTTC.